This T cell receptor (beta chain) stems from a study of CD8+ T cells in alopecia areata. Study results and caveats: Researchers reported that TCR sharing among patients proved less clear than in mice, possibly HLA-linked.

About five patients' CD4+ populations were sorted into CD25+CD127- cells. From alopecia areata patients, lesional scalp punch biopsies and peripheral blood were collected. For this clone: Its cognate antigen is unknown.

CDR1 is SGHTA, CDR2 FQGNSA, per germline. This CDR3 is built from 13 residues. Investigators isolated RNA and reverse transcribed it into cDNA to act as the sequencing template. Assay used: immunoSEQ multiplex PCR; TCRdb lists only in-frame clones, some missing. The data show approximately 40,000 clones, over 50% seen once. The TCR comes from a human donor with alopecia areata. The specimen sequenced was CD4+ Tregs sorted from blood. This rearrangement joins TRBV7-2 to TRBJ2-5; 7 bases are a match to TRBD1. With the DNA end fitting TRBJ2-7 better, the J assignment may be wrong. The CDR3 is CASSLRQGYEQYF. The CDR3 nucleotides read TGTGCCAGCAGCTTACGACAGGGCTACGAGCAGTACTTC.